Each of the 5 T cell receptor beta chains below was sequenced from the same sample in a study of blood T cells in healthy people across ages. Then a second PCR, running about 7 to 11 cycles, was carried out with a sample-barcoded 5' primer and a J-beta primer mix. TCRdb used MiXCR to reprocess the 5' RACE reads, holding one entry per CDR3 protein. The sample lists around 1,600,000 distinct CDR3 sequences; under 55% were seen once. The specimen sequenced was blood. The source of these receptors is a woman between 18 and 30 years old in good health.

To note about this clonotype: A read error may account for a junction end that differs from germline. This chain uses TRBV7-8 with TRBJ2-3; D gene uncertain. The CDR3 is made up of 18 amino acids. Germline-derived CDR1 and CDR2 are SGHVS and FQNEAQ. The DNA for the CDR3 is TGTACCAGCAGCTTAGAGTATGGTGACAACCGGAGCACAGATACGCAGTATTTT. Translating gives CTSSLEYGDNRSTDTQYF.

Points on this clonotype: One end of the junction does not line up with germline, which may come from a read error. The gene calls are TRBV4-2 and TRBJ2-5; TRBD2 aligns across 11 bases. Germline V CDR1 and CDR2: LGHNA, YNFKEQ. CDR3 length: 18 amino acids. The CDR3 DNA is TGTGCCAGCAGCCCGGGTGCGGCTAGCGGGGGGTACCAAGGGACCCAGTACTTC. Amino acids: CASSPGAASGGYQGTQYF.

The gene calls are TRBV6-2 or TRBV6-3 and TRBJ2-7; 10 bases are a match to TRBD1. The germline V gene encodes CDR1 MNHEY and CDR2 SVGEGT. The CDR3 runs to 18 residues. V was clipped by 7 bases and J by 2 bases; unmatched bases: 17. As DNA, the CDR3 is TGTGCCAGCAACGATGACAGGGGGCTTGATTCATACACCTACGAGCAGTACTTC. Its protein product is CASNDDRGLDSYTYEQYF.

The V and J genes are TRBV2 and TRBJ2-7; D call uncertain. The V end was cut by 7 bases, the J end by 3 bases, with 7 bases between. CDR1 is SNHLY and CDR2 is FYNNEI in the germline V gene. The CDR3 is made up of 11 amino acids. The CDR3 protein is CASIGNYEQYF. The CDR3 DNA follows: TGTGCCAGCATTGGCAACTACGAGCAGTACTTC. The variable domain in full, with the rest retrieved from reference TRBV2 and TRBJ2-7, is EPEVTQTPSHQVTQMGQEVILRCVPISNHLYFYWYRQILGQKVEFLVSFYNNEISEKSEIFDDQFSVERPDGSNFTLKIRSTKLEDSAMYFCASIGNYEQYFGPGTRLTVT.

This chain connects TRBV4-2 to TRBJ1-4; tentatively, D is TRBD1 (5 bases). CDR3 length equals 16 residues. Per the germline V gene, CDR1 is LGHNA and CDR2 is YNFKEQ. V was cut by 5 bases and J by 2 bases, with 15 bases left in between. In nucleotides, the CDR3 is TGTGCCAGCAGCTCCCGCGGCGGGGGGACTAATGAAAAACTGTTTTTT. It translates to CASSSRGGGTNEKLFF.